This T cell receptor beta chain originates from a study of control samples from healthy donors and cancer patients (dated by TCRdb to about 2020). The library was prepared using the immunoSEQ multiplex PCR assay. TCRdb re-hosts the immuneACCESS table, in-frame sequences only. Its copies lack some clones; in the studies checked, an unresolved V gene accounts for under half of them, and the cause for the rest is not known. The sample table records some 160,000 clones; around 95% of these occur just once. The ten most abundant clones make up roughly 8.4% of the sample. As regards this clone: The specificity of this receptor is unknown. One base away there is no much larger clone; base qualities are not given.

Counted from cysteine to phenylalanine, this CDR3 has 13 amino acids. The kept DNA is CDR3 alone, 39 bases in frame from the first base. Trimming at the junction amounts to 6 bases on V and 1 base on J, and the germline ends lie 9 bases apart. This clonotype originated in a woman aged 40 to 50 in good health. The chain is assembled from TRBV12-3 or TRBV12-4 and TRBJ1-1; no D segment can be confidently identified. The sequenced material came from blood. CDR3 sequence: CASRRNRNTEAFF. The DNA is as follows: TGTGCCAGCAGACGTAATAGGAACACTGAAGCTTTCTTT.